Listed below are T cell receptor beta chains from one sample, sequenced in a study of chemoradiotherapy in HPV16-positive cancers. Method: immunoSEQ multiplex PCR; TCRdb's copy keeps in-frame clones and lacks some. The table lists 17,000 or so clones, 90% of them singletons. The source was blood, collected from a patient who underwent chemoradiotherapy. These receptors were obtained from a human donor with HPV-associated anogenital cancer. Each CDR3 is given with its conserved first and last residue. The D gene is left open where the match is weak. A clone size is listed for some rows: how often the clone was seen (once, few, many), or a class if it is expanded.

j_gene: TRBJ1-2; abundance: .; d_gene: .; len: 16; v_gene: TRBV4-1; CDR3aa: CASSQEPGSANYGYTF; CDR3nt: TGCGCCAGCAGCCAAGAACCAGGCTCGGCTAACTATGGCTACACCTTC
j_gene: TRBJ1-3; abundance: .; d_gene: TRBD1; len: 15; v_gene: TRBV9; CDR3aa: CASSTGPVSGNTIYF; CDR3nt: TGTGCCAGTTCGACAGGGCCAGTCTCTGGAAACACCATATATTTT
j_gene: TRBJ2-5; abundance: once; d_gene: .; len: 13; v_gene: TRBV30; CDR3aa: CAWRPGVGETQYF; CDR3nt: TGTGCCTGGAGGCCAGGGGTTGGAGAGACCCAGTACTTC
j_gene: TRBJ2-5; abundance: .; d_gene: .; len: 12; v_gene: TRBV6-5; CDR3aa: CASGRSQETQYF; CDR3nt: TGTGCCAGCGGTCGCAGCCAAGAGACCCAGTACTTC
j_gene: TRBJ1-1; abundance: .; d_gene: .; len: 13; v_gene: TRBV10-3; CDR3aa: CAISAGLDTEAFF; CDR3nt: TGTGCCATCAGTGCCGGTCTGGACACTGAAGCTTTCTTT
j_gene: TRBJ2-3; abundance: .; d_gene: .; len: 15; v_gene: TRBV5-4; CDR3aa: CASSLEARPRDTQYF; CDR3nt: TGTGCCAGCAGCTTGGAGGCCCGGCCGCGGGATACGCAGTATTTT
j_gene: TRBJ2-1; abundance: .; d_gene: TRBD2; len: 15; v_gene: TRBV5-8; CDR3aa: CASSLAAGTYNEQFF; CDR3nt: TGTGCCAGCAGCTTGGCAGCGGGGACCTACAATGAGCAGTTCTTC
j_gene: TRBJ1-2; abundance: few; d_gene: .; len: 14; v_gene: TRBV7-8; CDR3aa: CASSFLTESYGYTF; CDR3nt: TGTGCCAGCAGCTTCTTGACAGAGTCCTATGGCTACACCTTC
j_gene: TRBJ1-2; abundance: .; d_gene: .; len: 14; v_gene: TRBV15; CDR3aa: CATSRDRGPSSYTF; CDR3nt: TGTGCCACCAGCAGAGATCGGGGACCCTCCTCCTACACCTTC
j_gene: TRBJ1-2; abundance: .; d_gene: TRBD1; len: 15; v_gene: TRBV6-5; CDR3aa: CASSRQSTGDYGYTF; CDR3nt: TGTGCCAGCAGCAGACAAAGTACAGGGGACTATGGCTACACCTTC
j_gene: TRBJ1-2; abundance: .; d_gene: .; len: 15; v_gene: TRBV30; CDR3aa: CAWGAVHLPPYGYTF; CDR3nt: TGTGCCTGGGGGGCGGTGCATTTACCTCCCTATGGCTACACCTTC
j_gene: TRBJ2-1; abundance: once; d_gene: .; len: 17; v_gene: TRBV5-1; CDR3aa: CASSPDLATSSYNEQFF; CDR3nt: TGCGCCAGCAGCCCTGACCTAGCGACGAGCTCCTACAATGAGCAGTTCTTC
j_gene: TRBJ1-1; abundance: .; d_gene: .; len: 13; v_gene: TRBV7-2; CDR3aa: CASSSLLDVEAFF; CDR3nt: TGTGCCAGCAGCTCCCTCCTCGATGTGGAAGCTTTCTTT
j_gene: TRBJ1-2; abundance: few; d_gene: TRBD1; len: 13; v_gene: TRBV6-1; CDR3aa: CASSAGQGVGYTF; CDR3nt: TGTGCCAGCAGTGCGGGACAGGGGGTCGGCTACACCTTC
j_gene: TRBJ2-7; abundance: .; d_gene: .; len: 13; v_gene: TRBV5-4; CDR3aa: CASSLSAQLEQYF; CDR3nt: TGTGCCAGCAGCTTGTCGGCCCAGCTCGAGCAGTACTTC
j_gene: TRBJ2-1; abundance: .; d_gene: TRBD1; len: 12; v_gene: TRBV11-3; CDR3aa: CASSSRGNEQFF; CDR3nt: TGTGCCAGCAGCTCCAGGGGGAATGAGCAGTTCTTC
j_gene: TRBJ2-7; abundance: few; d_gene: .; len: 11; v_gene: TRBV6-6; CDR3aa: CASSLASEQYF; CDR3nt: TGTGCCAGCAGTTTAGCTTCCGAGCAGTACTTC
j_gene: TRBJ2-3; abundance: once; d_gene: .; len: 13; v_gene: TRBV6-6; CDR3aa: CASSQLKSDTQYF; CDR3nt: TGTGCCAGCAGCCAACTGAAATCAGATACGCAGTATTTT
j_gene: TRBJ1-5; abundance: once; d_gene: TRBD1; len: 15; v_gene: TRBV9; CDR3aa: CASSVDGQGNQPQHF; CDR3nt: TGTGCCAGCAGCGTAGATGGACAGGGCAATCAGCCCCAGCATTTT
j_gene: TRBJ2-6; abundance: .; d_gene: .; len: 14; v_gene: TRBV2; CDR3aa: CASKLRAGANVLTF; CDR3nt: TGTGCCAGCAAATTGAGGGCTGGGGCCAACGTCCTGACTTTC
j_gene: TRBJ1-1; abundance: .; d_gene: .; len: 11; v_gene: TRBV19; CDR3aa: CASHRGLLAFF; CDR3nt: TGTGCCAGCCATCGGGGGTTATTAGCTTTCTTT
j_gene: TRBJ1-2; abundance: .; d_gene: .; len: 14; v_gene: TRBV30; CDR3aa: CAWTVGGGNYGYTF; CDR3nt: TGTGCCTGGACGGTTGGTGGGGGTAACTATGGCTACACCTTC
j_gene: TRBJ1-2; abundance: .; d_gene: .; len: 13; v_gene: TRBV25-1; CDR3aa: CASSLHEGYGYTF; CDR3nt: TGTGCCAGCAGTTTACATGAAGGCTATGGCTACACCTTC
j_gene: TRBJ2-2; abundance: once; d_gene: .; len: 14; v_gene: TRBV11-2; CDR3aa: CASSLRPGTGELFF; CDR3nt: TGTGCCAGCAGCTTACGTCCGGGCACCGGGGAGCTGTTTTTT
j_gene: TRBJ2-3; abundance: .; d_gene: TRBD2; len: 14; v_gene: TRBV6-1; CDR3aa: CASSPSGATDTQYF; CDR3nt: TGTGCCAGCAGTCCTAGCGGGGCCACAGATACGCAGTATTTT
j_gene: TRBJ1-2; abundance: .; d_gene: TRBD1; len: 13; v_gene: TRBV30; CDR3aa: CAWSVQVQGTYTF; CDR3nt: TGTGCCTGGAGTGTACAGGTACAGGGGACCTACACCTTC
j_gene: TRBJ1-6; abundance: .; d_gene: .; len: 14; v_gene: TRBV27; CDR3aa: CASSPGGSHSPLHF; CDR3nt: TGTGCCAGCAGCCCCGGAGGGTCGCATTCACCCCTCCACTTT
j_gene: TRBJ2-3; abundance: .; d_gene: TRBD1; len: 14; v_gene: TRBV13; CDR3aa: CASSMTGGTDTQYF; CDR3nt: TGTGCCAGCAGCATGACAGGGGGCACAGATACGCAGTATTTT
j_gene: TRBJ1-5; abundance: .; d_gene: .; len: 15; v_gene: TRBV4-1; CDR3aa: CASSQDPNSHQPQHF; CDR3nt: TGCGCCAGCAGCCAAGATCCGAACAGCCATCAGCCCCAGCATTTT
j_gene: TRBJ1-6; abundance: .; d_gene: .; len: 17; v_gene: TRBV11-2; CDR3aa: CASSLDPGGAKSSPLHF; CDR3nt: TGTGCCAGCAGCTTAGATCCGGGGGGTGCGAAATCTTCACCCCTCCACTTT
j_gene: TRBJ2-1; abundance: .; d_gene: .; len: 14; v_gene: TRBV29-1; CDR3aa: CSVDAGDGYNEQFF; CDR3nt: TGCAGCGTTGACGCCGGGGACGGCTACAATGAGCAGTTCTTC
j_gene: TRBJ2-7; abundance: .; d_gene: .; len: 14; v_gene: TRBV5-1; CDR3aa: CASSYRTDTYEQYF; CDR3nt: TGCGCCAGCAGCTACAGGACGGACACCTACGAGCAGTACTTC
j_gene: TRBJ2-2; abundance: .; d_gene: TRBD1; len: 17; v_gene: TRBV11-3; CDR3aa: CASSPHWTGVNTGELFF; CDR3nt: TGTGCCAGCAGCCCCCACTGGACAGGTGTGAACACCGGGGAGCTGTTTTTT
j_gene: TRBJ1-2; abundance: .; d_gene: .; len: 15; v_gene: TRBV6-1; CDR3aa: CASAPSGQANYGYTF; CDR3nt: TGTGCCTCCGCCCCAAGTGGCCAGGCTAACTATGGCTACACCTTC
j_gene: TRBJ1-2; abundance: once; d_gene: TRBD1; len: 14; v_gene: TRBV2; CDR3aa: CASRGTGANYGYTF; CDR3nt: TGTGCCAGCAGGGGGACAGGGGCTAACTATGGCTACACCTTC
j_gene: TRBJ1-2; abundance: .; d_gene: TRBD1; len: 14; v_gene: TRBV29-1; CDR3aa: CSVAGQGNFYGYTF; CDR3nt: TGCAGCGTTGCTGGACAGGGAAATTTCTATGGCTACACCTTC
j_gene: TRBJ2-7; abundance: .; d_gene: TRBD1; len: 15; v_gene: TRBV6-1; CDR3aa: CASSHTRQGIYEQYF; CDR3nt: TGTGCCAGCAGTCATACGAGACAGGGGATCTACGAGCAGTACTTC
j_gene: TRBJ1-1; abundance: .; d_gene: TRBD1; len: 14; v_gene: TRBV28; CDR3aa: CASSYHRGNTEAFF; CDR3nt: TGTGCCAGCAGTTACCACAGGGGGAACACTGAAGCTTTCTTT
j_gene: TRBJ2-2; abundance: .; d_gene: .; len: 13; v_gene: TRBV9; CDR3aa: CASSAQGTGELFF; CDR3nt: TGTGCCAGCAGCGCACAGGGAACCGGGGAGCTGTTTTTT